Given below is one TCR beta chain in context. The record originates from a study of blood T cell repertoires in COVID-19. Clones were read by immunoSEQ multiplex PCR, and TCRdb kept only the in-frame ones, dropping some. The sample consists of 300,000 to 400,000 clones, roughly nine tenths of them appearing once. V lost 1 base and J lost 0, with 3 bases in between. CDR1 is MNHNS, CDR2 SASEGT, per germline. This CDR3 has 13 amino acids. The origin of this receptor is a man between 18 and 35 years old who had recovered from COVID-19. The sequenced sample was PBMCs or T cells enriched from blood (not recorded which). The chain has TRBV6-1 and TRBJ1-1; D not resolved. CDR3 coding DNA: TGTGCCAGCAGTGAAGGGCTGAACACTGAAGCTTTCTTT. Protein sequence: CASSEGLNTEAFF.